Included here is one T cell receptor beta chain sequence, with context. Its cognate antigen is unknown. CDR3 length: 17 residues. Germline V gene sequence: CDR1 ENHRY, CDR2 SYGVKD. V was cut by 0 bases and J by 2 bases, with 14 bases left in between. This sample is drawn from a study of T-cell memory formation after mild COVID-19. Study details: Largely, TCR clusters stayed within a single donor. Broader study findings: Pre-infection memory contained some responding clones, which suggested that cross-reactive memory had joined. Clones shrinking from day 15 to 85 showed even CD4/CD8 mixes; later expanders tilted CD4+.

The authors produced TCR alpha and TCR beta cDNA libraries with sample barcodes and UMIs by 5'RACE using constant-segment primers. TCRdb independently ran MiXCR on the 5' RACE reads; one entry per CDR3 protein. The data show about 470,000 distinct CDR3 sequences, with more than 20% seen just once and approximately 12% held by the top ten. Sequenced: PBMCs or a T cell subset sorted from them (not recorded which). This sequence originates from an adult woman who had mild COVID-19 (a few samples of this study predate the infection). Cell type and time point are not known. This chain connects TRBV10-3 to TRBJ2-1; possibly TRBD2 for D (5 bases). CDR3 in DNA: TGTGCCATCAGTGAGTCGGCATGGGAGTTCGCCTACAATGAGCAGTTCTTC. It translates to CAISESAWEFAYNEQFF.